Sequencing of this TCR beta chain was carried out in a study of T cells after yellow fever vaccination. Points from the study as a whole: Though weaker, the secondary response peaked faster, on day 5 versus 15. In FACS-sorted repertoires, abundant clonotypes from the bulk population could appear as contaminants. Detected again after the booster were most primary-vaccination clones, at 96% CD4 and 80% to 90% CD8.

As TCR cDNA was made by 5'RACE template switching, a universal primer site and UMIs were added. One entry per CDR3 protein, called by TCRdb with MiXCR from the 5' RACE reads. The data contain around 250,000 distinct CDR3 sequences, roughly 4.8% of them singletons. As to this clonotype: Its antigen is undetermined.

Sequenced here: CD4+ T cells sorted from PBMCs, sampled on the day of the yellow fever booster vaccination. This TCR came from a man aged 18-30 years who received the YFV17D yellow fever vaccine.

CDR3 region: CASSARTDTQYF. Here the CDR3 DNA reads TGTGCCAGCAGTGCACGCACAGATACGCAGTATTTT. This rearrangement joins TRBV2 to TRBJ2-3; no definite D call. The ends were cut back, 4 bases at V and 1 base at J, with 3 bases in the middle. The CDR3 has 12 amino acids. Germline V CDR1 and CDR2: SNHLY, FYNNEI.